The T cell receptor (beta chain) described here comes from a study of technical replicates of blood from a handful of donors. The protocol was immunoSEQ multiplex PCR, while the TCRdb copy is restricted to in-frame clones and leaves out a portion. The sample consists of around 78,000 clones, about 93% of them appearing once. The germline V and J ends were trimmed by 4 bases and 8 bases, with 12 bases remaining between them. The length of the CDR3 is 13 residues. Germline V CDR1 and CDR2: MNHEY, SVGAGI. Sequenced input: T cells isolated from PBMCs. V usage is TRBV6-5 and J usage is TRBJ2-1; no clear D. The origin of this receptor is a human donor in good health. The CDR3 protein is CASSSGETDEQFF. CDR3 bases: TGTGCCAGCAGTTCCGGAGAGACCGATGAGCAGTTCTTC.